Each of the 18 T cell receptor beta chains below was sequenced from the same sample in a study of T cells in Graves' hyperthyroidism and ophthalmopathy. RNA transcripts gave rise to amplified TCR beta CDR3 regions. First-round RT-PCR targeting the TCR CDR3 was performed with the HTBI primer set. From the multiplex PCR reads, TCRdb called clonotypes with MiXCR, one entry per CDR3 protein. This sample carries hundreds of thousands of distinct CDR3 sequences, roughly an eighth of them seen once, and the ten largest clones take 25% to 30%. What was sequenced was blood. The receptors originated from a man in his fifties or sixties with Graves' ophthalmopathy.

This clonotype has a handful of counts. The chain uses TRBV6-1 and TRBJ2-2; 8 bases fit TRBD2. Trimming took 6 bases from V and 5 from J; bases not matched to a gene: 14. The CDR3 is 17 amino acids. Germline CDR1 and CDR2: MNHNS and SASEGT. Here the CDR3 reads CASSSRFGLAGTGELFF. CDR3 nucleotides: TGTGCCAGCAGCAGCCGCTTCGGACTAGCAGGAACCGGGGAGCTGTTTTTT.

This clonotype was seen many times. This chain links TRBV20-1 with TRBJ2-1; D is undetermined. The CDR3 is made up of 13 amino acids. V lost 0 bases, J lost 5 bases, and 8 bases lay in between. From germline, CDR1 is DFQATT and CDR2 SNEGSKA (reference sequence). CDR3 coding DNA: TGCAGTGCTAGAGATCGCCGCGACAATGAGCAGTTCTTC. The encoded protein is CSARDRRDNEQFF.

The chain couples TRBV7-2 to TRBJ2-1, with 15 nucleotides matching TRBD2. Germline-derived CDR1 and CDR2 are SGHTA and FQGNSA. The CDR3 totals 19 residues. J lost 0 bases, V lost 4 bases, and 7 bases had no gene match. CDR3 bases: TGTGCCAGCAGCTCACCGGGACTAGCGGGAGGTAGCTCCTACAATGAGCAGTTCTTC. This sequence encodes CASSSPGLAGGSSYNEQFF.

This clonotype was detected many times. The V call is TRBV30, the J call TRBJ2-1, with unresolved D. The length of the CDR3 is 12 residues. The germline V and J ends were trimmed by 4 bases and 7 bases, with 11 bases remaining between them. The germline V gene has CDR1 GTSNPN and CDR2 SVGIG (reference sequence). CDR3 nucleotides: TGTGCCTGGACCGGTAACAGTAATGAGCAGTTCTTC. Translation: CAWTGNSNEQFF.

The chain combines TRBV10-1 with TRBJ2-7; the match to TRBD2 covers 10 bases. This CDR3 comprises 15 residues. Germline V CDR1 and CDR2: WNHNN, SYGVQD (reference sequence). V lost 4 bases and J lost 7; bases outside the gene matches: 10. The DNA of the CDR3 is TGCGCCAGCAGTGTCGCTAGCGGGAGCCACAATGAGCAGTACTTC. Amino acids: CASSVASGSHNEQYF.

This clonotype was counted a few times. The chain carries TRBV14 and TRBJ2-5; D gene uncertain. With 2 bases removed from V and 7 bases from J, the gap between germline ends came to 5 bases. The CDR3 runs 11 residues. Germline CDR1 and CDR2: SGHDN and FVKESK. CDR3: CASSQSGTQYF. CDR3 nucleotides: TGTGCCAGCAGCCAATCGGGGACCCAGTACTTC.

This clonotype was found many times. This chain uses TRBV24-1 with TRBJ2-1, with D possibly matching TRBD2 (6 bases). Germline CDR1 reads KGHDR; CDR2 reads SFDVKD. The CDR3 spans 13 residues. Trimming removed 0 bases from V and 7 bases from J, with 6 bases in between. CDR3 residues: CATSDLRGNEQFF. The CDR3 DNA is TGTGCCACCAGTGATTTGCGGGGGAATGAGCAGTTCTTC.

This clonotype has at least ten counts. The chain combines TRBV5-1 with TRBJ2-5; D tentatively reads TRBD1 or TRBD2 (5 bases each). Germline lookup yields CDR1 SGHRS and CDR2 YFSETQ. The CDR3 sequence is 15 residues long. Trimming cost V 4 bases and J 5 bases, with 18 bases left between them. The chain's CDR3 is CASSGSGTRRETQYF. DNA for the CDR3: TGCGCCAGCAGCGGCTCCGGGACCCGGCGGGAGACCCAGTACTTC.

This clonotype was observed a handful of times. As DNA, the CDR3 is TGCAGTGCTCCCCGGGACACTGGATATAGCAATCAGCCCCAGCATTTT. Translation: CSAPRDTGYSNQPQHF. The rearrangement links TRBV20-1 to TRBJ1-5, with D tentatively TRBD1 (6 bases). Germline assignment: CDR1 DFQATT and CDR2 SNEGSKA (reference sequence). V lost 5 bases to trimming and J lost 0 bases, with 17 bases between them. This CDR3 has 16 residues.

This clonotype was seen ten or more times. An end of the junction differs from the germline gene, which may be a read error. CDR3 nucleotides: TGTGCCAGCAGCGAAGGCGGTGAGCAGTTCTTC. It is translated as CASSEGGEQFF. The gene calls are TRBV2 and TRBJ2-1; unclear D gene. This CDR3 region has 11 residues. Germline values: CDR1 SNHLY, CDR2 FYNNEI.

This clonotype showed up just a few times. The rearrangement uses TRBV6-4 and TRBJ2-1; 13 nucleotides agree with TRBD2. The CDR3 runs to 16 residues. Germline CDR1 and CDR2: MRHNA and SNTAGT. V was pared by 4 bases and J by 7 bases, with 7 bases of the junction left unmatched. CDR3 coding DNA: TGTGCCAGCAGTGTCCAACCGGGACTAGCGGGAAATGAGCAGTTCTTC. This gives the protein CASSVQPGLAGNEQFF.

Details on this clonotype: A read error may be the cause here, since a much bigger clone is one base away. J is TRBJ1-2 and V is TRBV28; D gene ambiguous. The CDR3 is made up of 12 amino acids. Per the germline V gene, CDR1 is MDHEN and CDR2 is SYDVKM. CDR3: CASSLPRDGCTF. The CDR3 bases are TGTGCCAGCAGTTTACCGAGGGATGGCTGCACCTTC.

This clonotype showed up many times. This chain links TRBV6-1 with TRBJ2-1; 10 nucleotides match TRBD2. V gave up 3 bases and J gave up 2 bases; unmatched junction bases: 4. Germline loops: CDR1 MNHNS, CDR2 SASEGT. The CDR3 extends over 16 amino acids. In nucleotides, the CDR3 is TGTGCCAGCAGTGATTCCCTAGCGGGAGCCTACAATGAGCAGTTCTTC. Amino acid sequence: CASSDSLAGAYNEQFF.

A remark on this clonotype: Given a much more abundant clone one base away, this may be a read error. J is TRBJ2-5 and V is TRBV20-1; no definite D call. The J call may be in error: the DNA end matches TRBJ2-1 better. This CDR3 contains 13 residues. Germline CDR1 is DFQATT and CDR2 is SNEGSKA (reference sequence). The CDR3 nucleotides read TGCAGTGCTAGACCGGGTGGAACAGAGACCCAGTTCTTC. Its protein product is CSARPGGTETQFF.

The chain recombines TRBV6-1 with TRBJ1-4, with D maybe TRBD1 (5 bases). V lost 1 base to trimming and J lost 12 bases, with 15 bases between them. Per germline, CDR1 MNHNS and CDR2 SASEGT. CDR3 length: 14 amino acids. CDR3 coding DNA: TGTGCCAGCAGTGAAGTTTGGGGGGGTTTGGAACTGTTTTTT. Translating it yields CASSEVWGGLELFF.

This clonotype has ten or more counts. This chain joins TRBV24-1 and TRBJ2-3, with a weak D call TRBD2 (5 bases). Trimming removed 11 bases at V and 4 bases at J, with 18 bases between. There are 14 residues in the CDR3. The germline CDR1 and CDR2 sequences are KGHDR and SFDVKD. The DNA for the CDR3 is TGTGCCATTTCCCGGGAAGGGCCGCCAGATACGCAGTATTTT. Encoded protein: CAISREGPPDTQYF.

This clonotype was observed many times. The V and J genes are TRBV9 and TRBJ2-7; 16 bases are a match to TRBD2. The CDR3 runs to 17 residues. The junction had 3 bases not matched to a gene; V was cut back by 3 bases and J by 0 bases. CDR1 and CDR2 (germline): SGDLS, YYNGEE. CDR3 residues: CASSAGTSGRGSYEQYF. CDR3 DNA: TGTGCCAGCAGCGCCGGGACTAGCGGGAGGGGCTCCTACGAGCAGTACTTC.

This clonotype was detected once. Given a much more abundant clone one base away, this may be a read error. The limits of the CDR3 on the DNA are not certain, so only TCRdb's listed CDR3 is given. CDR3 in amino acids: CAMGQGTSGRYSCNEQFF. The chain links TRBV7-2 to TRBJ2-1; the D call TRBD2 from the table was never checked on the DNA. 18 amino acids form the CDR3, both terminal residues included. Germline V gene data show CDR1 as SGHTA and CDR2 as FQGNSA.